Below, 10 T cell receptor beta chains from the same sample are listed, as sequenced in a study of T cell responses to AZD1222 COVID-19 vaccine. Produced via immunoSEQ multiplex PCR; TCRdb's table is partial and in-frame only. The sample includes some 130,000 clones, approximately 83% seen only once; the top ten take roughly 1.7%. The sequencing here drew on peripheral blood, taken on day 0 of AZD1222 vaccination. The receptors were sampled from an adult in good health.

The chain is built from TRBV6-1 and TRBJ2-5; D unresolved. The V end lost 4 bases, the J end lost 7 bases, and 25 bases lay between the germline ends. Germline CDR1 reads MNHNS; CDR2 reads SASEGT. The CDR3 length is 17 residues. The CDR3 spells CASSGAIGRPTDGTQYF. In DNA, the CDR3 is TGTGCCAGCAGTGGGGCTATCGGGCGGCCGACTGACGGGACCCAGTACTTC.

The chain recombines TRBV5-6 with TRBJ2-5, with D unclear. This CDR3 is built from 14 residues. V lost 1 base to trimming and J lost 1 base, with 8 bases between them. The germline gives CDR1 SGHDT, CDR2 YYEEEE. CDR3 amino acids: CASSLRGVQETQYF. CDR3 sequence (DNA): TGTGCCAGCAGCTTGCGTGGCGTCCAAGAGACCCAGTACTTC.

The chain uses TRBV15 and TRBJ1-4, with D unclear. The germline V gene encodes CDR1 LNHNV and CDR2 YYDKDF (reference sequence). Trimming stripped 5 bases from V and 0 bases from J, with 10 bases between. This CDR3 has 15 amino acids. CDR3 DNA sequence: TGTGCCACCAGCGAAGAGAGAGCAACTAATGAAAAACTGTTTTTT. As protein: CATSEERATNEKLFF.

The genes are TRBV6-5 and TRBJ1-2; D may be TRBD1 (5 bases). Germline V gives CDR1 MNHEY, CDR2 SVGAGI. The CDR3 covers 13 residues. Trimming took 8 bases from V and 0 from J, leaving 10 bases between them. CDR3 sequence (DNA): TGTGCCAGCGGGCGGGGGGCTAACTATGGCTACACCTTC. Translated, it gives CASGRGANYGYTF.

The table lists this clone with a count of one. The rearrangement links TRBV7-8 to TRBJ1-2; 7 bases match TRBD1. This CDR3 spans 15 amino acids. Germline V gene lookup returns CDR1 SGHVS and CDR2 FQNEAQ. Trimming at V came to 5 bases and at J to 5 bases, leaving 11 bases not matched to a gene. The CDR3 is CASSPSSGTAYGYTF. The CDR3 nucleotides read TGTGCCAGCAGCCCGAGCTCCGGGACAGCTTATGGCTACACCTTC.

The sample holds a few counts of this clone. CDR3 DNA: TGTGCCAGCAGCCAAGACGGCGGACGATACGAGCAGTACTTC. This codes for CASSQDGGRYEQYF. The J gene is TRBJ2-7, the V gene TRBV4-2, with unresolved D. The CDR3 runs to 14 residues. Trimming pared 0 bases from V and 4 bases from J, leaving 10 bases between. The germline V gene encodes CDR1 LGHNA and CDR2 YNFKEQ.

The chain is built from TRBV27 and TRBJ1-3; D perhaps matches TRBD1 (6 bases). CDR3 size: 19 residues. V was shortened by 0 bases and J by 4 bases, with 22 bases between the two germline ends. Germline loops: CDR1 MNHEY, CDR2 SMNVEV (reference sequence). The CDR3 DNA reads TGTGCCAGCAGTTTATCCGTGAGGGGGTCTGACACGGACGGAAACACCATATATTTT. This gives the protein CASSLSVRGSDTDGNTIYF.

V usage is TRBV5-6 and J usage is TRBJ1-2; D gene uncertain. Germline loops: CDR1 SGHDT, CDR2 YYEEEE. Trimming took 4 bases from V and 2 from J, leaving 15 bases between them. CDR3 length: 15 residues. CDR3 DNA sequence: TGTGCCAGCAGCCGTCGGGGAGTATCCAACTATGGCTACACCTTC. Its protein product is CASSRRGVSNYGYTF.

This clone appeared a single time. The CDR3 region has the DNA TGTGCCAGCAGTAGGGGACAGGGAGATTATGGCTACACCTTC. Translation gives CASSRGQGDYGYTF. This chain links TRBV2 with TRBJ1-2; 9 positions match TRBD1. The germline V gene encodes CDR1 SNHLY and CDR2 FYNNEI. The V gene end was trimmed by 5 bases and the J gene end by 5 bases; junction bases not matched to a gene: 6. The CDR3 extends over 14 amino acids.

The chain uses TRBV4-1 and TRBJ2-5; the D gene could be TRBD1 or TRBD2 (6 bases each). The CDR3 is 13 residues long. V was cut by 7 bases and J by 4 bases, with 13 bases left in between. Germline-derived CDR1 and CDR2 are MGHRA and YSYEKL. CDR3 protein: CASTRGPAETQYF. CDR3 bases: TGCGCCAGCACCCGGGGGCCCGCAGAGACCCAGTACTTC.